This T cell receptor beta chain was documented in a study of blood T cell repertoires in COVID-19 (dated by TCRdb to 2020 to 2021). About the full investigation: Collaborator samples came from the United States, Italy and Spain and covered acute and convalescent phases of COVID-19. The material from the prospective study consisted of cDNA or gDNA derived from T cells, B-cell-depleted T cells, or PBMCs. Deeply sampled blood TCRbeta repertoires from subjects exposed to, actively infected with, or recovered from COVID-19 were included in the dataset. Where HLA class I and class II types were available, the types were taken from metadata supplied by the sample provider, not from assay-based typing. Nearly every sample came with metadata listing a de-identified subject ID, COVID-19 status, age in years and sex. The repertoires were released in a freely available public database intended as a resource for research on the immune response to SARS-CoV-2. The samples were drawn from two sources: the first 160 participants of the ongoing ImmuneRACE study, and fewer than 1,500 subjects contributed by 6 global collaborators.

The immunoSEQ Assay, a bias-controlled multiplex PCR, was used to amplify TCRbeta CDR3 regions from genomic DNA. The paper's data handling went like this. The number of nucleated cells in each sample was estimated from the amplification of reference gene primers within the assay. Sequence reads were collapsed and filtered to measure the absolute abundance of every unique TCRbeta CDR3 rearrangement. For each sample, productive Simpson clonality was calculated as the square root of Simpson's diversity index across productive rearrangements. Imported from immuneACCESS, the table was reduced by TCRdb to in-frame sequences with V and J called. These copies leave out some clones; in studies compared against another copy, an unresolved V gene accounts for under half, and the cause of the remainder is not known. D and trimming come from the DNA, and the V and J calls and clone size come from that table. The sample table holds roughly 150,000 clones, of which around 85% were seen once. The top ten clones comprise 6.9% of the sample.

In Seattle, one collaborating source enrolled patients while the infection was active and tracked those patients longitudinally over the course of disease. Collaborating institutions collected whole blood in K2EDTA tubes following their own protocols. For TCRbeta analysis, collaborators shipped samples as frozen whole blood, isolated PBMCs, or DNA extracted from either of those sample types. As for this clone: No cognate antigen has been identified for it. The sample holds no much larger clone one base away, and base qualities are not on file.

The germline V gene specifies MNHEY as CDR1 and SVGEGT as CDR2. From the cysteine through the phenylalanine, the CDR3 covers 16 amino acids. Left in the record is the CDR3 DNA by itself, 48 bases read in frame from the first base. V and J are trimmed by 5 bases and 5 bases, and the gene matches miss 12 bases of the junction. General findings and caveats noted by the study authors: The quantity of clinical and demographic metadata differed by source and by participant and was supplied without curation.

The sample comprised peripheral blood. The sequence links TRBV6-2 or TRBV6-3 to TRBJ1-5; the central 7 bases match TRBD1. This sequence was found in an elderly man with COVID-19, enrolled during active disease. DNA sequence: TGTGCCAGCAGTGATCGAGGGGGCGGGAATTATCAGCCCCAGCATTTT. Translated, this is CASSDRGGGNYQPQHF.